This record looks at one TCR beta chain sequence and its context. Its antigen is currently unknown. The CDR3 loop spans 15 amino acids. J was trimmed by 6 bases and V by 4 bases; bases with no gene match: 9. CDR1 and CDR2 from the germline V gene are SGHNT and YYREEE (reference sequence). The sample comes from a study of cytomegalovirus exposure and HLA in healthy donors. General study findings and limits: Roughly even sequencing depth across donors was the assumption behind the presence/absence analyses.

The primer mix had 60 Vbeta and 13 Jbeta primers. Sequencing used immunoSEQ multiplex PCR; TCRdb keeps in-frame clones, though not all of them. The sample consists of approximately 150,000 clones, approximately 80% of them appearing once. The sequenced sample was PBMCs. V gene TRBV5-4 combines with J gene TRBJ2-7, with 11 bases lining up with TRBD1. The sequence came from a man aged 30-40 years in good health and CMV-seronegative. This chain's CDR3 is CASSGRDRGVGEQYF. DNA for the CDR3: TGTGCCAGCAGCGGCCGGGACAGGGGGGTGGGCGAGCAGTACTTC. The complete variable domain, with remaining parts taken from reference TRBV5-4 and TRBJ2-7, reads ETGVTQSPTHLIKTRGQQVTLRCSSQSGHNTVSWYQQALGQGPQFIFQYYREEENGRGNFPPRFSGLQFPNYSSELNVNALELDDSALYLCASSGRDRGVGEQYFGPGTRLTVT.